The source of this T cell receptor beta chain is a study of shared clonotypes between healthy human individuals. Whole-study results and caveats: Clonotype sharing across four donors was observed for roughly 5% of naive CD4 clonotypes. Memory subsets had estimated richness that was generally smaller than that of naive subsets. Generation probabilities of non-shared clonotypes were lower (relative to those shared by all four donors).

Produced via immunoSEQ multiplex PCR; TCRdb's table is partial and in-frame only. The profile shows 600,000 to 700,000 clones, less than 80% of them singletons. With respect to this clone: Its antigen remains unknown.

Participating donors were healthy, HIV-negative adults free of recent acute infections or vaccinations. V lost 2 bases and J 0 bases, leaving 10 bases between the germline ends. CDR3 size: 15 residues. Germline V gene data show CDR1 as KGHSH and CDR2 as LQKENI. The chain combines TRBV18 with TRBJ1-1; D remains unclear. Sequencing used memory CD4+ T cells sorted from blood. Documented subset: CD45RA-negative fraction. The source of this sequence is a woman in her 30s in good health. In DNA form, the CDR3 reads TGTGCCAGCTCACCAGTTATGGGCCTGAACACTGAAGCTTTCTTT. Encoded protein: CASSPVMGLNTEAFF.